Sequencing of this TCR beta chain was carried out in a study of blood T cell repertoires in COVID-19. Study overall: Samples came from the United States, Italy and Spain, spanning acute and convalescent COVID-19. PBMCs, B-cell-depleted T cells, or T cells were the source of the cDNA or gDNA that made up the material.

The V and J ends lost 4 bases and 7 bases respectively, with 9 bases between them. This CDR3 region has 12 residues. CDR1 is KGHDR, CDR2 SFDVKD, per germline. Authors' data handling: Amplification from reference gene primers served as the basis for estimated nucleated cell counts. Profiling relied on immunoSEQ multiplex PCR, and the TCRdb table lists in-frame clones only, not all of them. Clonal size and the V and J genes are those of that table, whereas D and trimming came from the DNA. The sample shows roughly 75,000 clones, roughly 91% of them seen only once. This sequence originates from a man aged 55 to 69 with acute or convalescent COVID-19. The rearrangement joins TRBV24-1 to TRBJ1-1; D is ambiguous. Input material: peripheral blood. This CDR3 is CATSEGLGEAFF. The CDR3 DNA is TGTGCCACCAGTGAAGGCCTAGGTGAAGCTTTCTTT.